This TCR beta chain was identified during a study of cytomegalovirus exposure and HLA in healthy donors (dated by TCRdb to the late 2010s). With respect to the entire study: An earlier analysis of approximately 640 of the donors reported more than 250 Gb of sequence data and roughly 100 million unique TCR beta sequences from 150 million to 200 million T cells. An early release covering about 600 HLA-typed donors comprised about 310 gigabases of sequencing data and 85 million or so unique TCR sequences. The genetic ancestry cluster associated with self-reported Caucasian donors included roughly four fifths of the approximately 430 genotyped donors. The study aimed to test whether signatures of past pathogen exposure could be identified by cataloging public T cell receptors. The T cell repertoires of roughly 660 subjects were profiled by immunosequencing and related to cytomegalovirus serostatus. Along with the roughly 700-subject first cohort, a separate validation cohort of about 110 different subjects was used. The study combined high-throughput TCR immunosequencing, statistical association of individual TCRs with disease status, and machine learning to predict cytomegalovirus infection status. In a later analysis, previously published TCR beta repertoires from more than 500 donors were re-analyzed and high-resolution HLA genotyping was added so that TCR occurrence patterns could be studied. Rather than drawing on any new phenotypic data, the later analysis identified candidate immune exposures from TCR beta sequences and the way those sequences occurred across donors. In an earlier analysis of 500 to 650 of the donors, high-throughput TCR beta sequencing was used to judge whether each TCR beta V gene segment behaved as functional or pseudogenic. Donor age, sex, ethnicity and CMV serostatus were collected together with the repertoire data. A later genetic analysis took genome-wide SNP genotypes for about three fifths of the 666 donors and used that subset as a discovery cohort. Every repertoire in the discovery cohort had been generated on one and the same sequencing platform. HLA typing included class I and class II loci at four-digit resolution. The number of typed donors differed by locus: roughly 629-640 for A, B, C, DRB1 and DQB1; about 520 for DQA1; 606 for DPA1; and around 490 for DPB1. About five DR-DQ haplotypes were handled as single units for association and clustering because linkage in the cohort was strong. Among several hundred genotyped donors of the cohort, an average of roughly 230,000 unique TCR beta nucleotide sequences was sequenced per donor, of which about 18% were non-productive. Results the study describes overall, beyond this receptor: Sequencing depth was assumed to be roughly uniform across donors in the presence/absence analyses, though that assumption may not hold. In this cohort, only TCR beta chains were sequenced, and detectable features were limited by the absence of alpha or paired-chain data. Most CMV-associated TCR beta chains appeared to be HLA-restricted in a later analysis, and the HLA associations seemed to be driven largely by CMV exposure. In a later analysis, TCR association rates were found to vary across HLA loci, with the most associated TCRs seen for DRB1 alleles and the fewest for HLA-C alleles. The classifier was reported to diagnose cytomegalovirus status with high specificity and sensitivity in both the original and validation cohorts. Because HLA typing was unavailable for some donors at each locus, only the typed subset was used in association tests. In a later genetic analysis, a missense DCLRE1C variant was associated with V-gene and J-gene trimming of TCR beta chains, and the association was replicated in an independent cohort. In a later analysis, several top co-occurrence clusters were reported to appear linked to parvovirus B19, influenza, CMV and Epstein-Barr virus. In an earlier analysis of 587 of the donors, most TCR beta V segments were observed in productive rearrangements about 87% or about 30% of the time, broadly matching IMGT annotations. The authors suggested that the approach could potentially be extended to other disease states and immunological phenotypes. Compared with equally common non-associated chains, HLA-associated TCR beta chains in a later analysis were more clonally expanded and had lower generation probabilities. The only immune exposure information available for the cohort was CMV serostatus. Correlated functional status among segregating V segments might reflect linkage disequilibrium, but an unknown experimental factor could not be ruled out. The study gave a list of about 170 TCR beta chains associated with cytomegalovirus. When HLA alleles, especially DR and DQ, strongly co-occurred, attributing TCR associations to individual alleles was difficult. In vitro tests confirmed that a few of the cytomegalovirus-associated TCR beta chains recognize cytomegalovirus antigens. Most TCR sequences were observed very rarely across donors, whereas some public TCRs were present in many individuals. Because counts were too low, roughly 17 rarely observed V segments, including chromosome 9 orphons, were left out of the earlier analysis of approximately 580 of the donors. A further reported finding was that TCR beta sequences accurately predicted the HLA-A and HLA-B alleles for most subjects in the first cohort. A later analysis associated approximately 17,000 TCR beta sequences with specific HLA alleles at a false discovery rate of 0.05. According to a later genetic analysis, donors in an Asian-associated ancestry cluster had fewer N-insertions in productive TCRs than the approximately 650-donor mean. A cluster of highly shared sequence variants was judged likely to represent a technical artifact of the sequencing pipeline.

Worth noting for this clone: The antigen it recognizes is unknown. No base quality information exists; no much larger clone differs at one position.

The cohort consisted of 600 to 700 healthy bone marrow donors. At the time of sampling, every cohort member was nominally healthy, though immune exposures that went unrecorded were likely present. The donor was CMV seropositive and belonged to the group of 250 to 300 seropositive cohort members. Each donor provided a peripheral blood sample, and peripheral blood mononuclear cells were used for TCR beta sequencing. The Qiagen DNeasy Blood Extraction Kit was used to extract genomic DNA from the blood cell samples. The library was built by means of the immunoSEQ multiplex PCR assay. The multiplex PCR relied on a mix of 60 forward primers for TCR Vbeta segments and 13 reverse primers for TCR Jbeta segments. A multiplex PCR assay on genomic DNA amplified the CDR3 region of rearranged TCR beta genes. The amplified TCR beta libraries were sequenced on the Illumina HiSeq System as 87-base-pair reads. From the authors' description of their analysis: A later analysis tallied 70 million to 100 million unique TCR beta chains across the approximately 670 repertoires, and about 12 million of those chains were shared by two or more donors. Raw reads were error-corrected and collapsed into unique sequences with a nearest-neighbor algorithm that merged closely related sequences to remove PCR and sequencing errors. Alignment of CDR3 sequences to IMGT reference sequences was used to assign V, D and J gene segments. Each retained sequence needed at least a six-nucleotide match to both a V gene segment and a J gene segment. A rearrangement counted as productive if the CDR3 had no stop codons and remained in frame with V and J, and every other rearrangement counted as non-productive. Following IMGT convention, CDR3 was defined as the stretch from the second conserved V-encoded cysteine to the conserved J-encoded phenylalanine. The earlier analysis of roughly 590 of the donors excluded sequences that lacked an unambiguous match to a single V gene segment. An earlier analysis of almost 600 of the donors classified V segments as functional when productive rearrangements were above 56.7% and as segregating when the standard deviation between donors was above 5%. To diagnose cytomegalovirus status from the catalog of TCR beta chain sequences, a statistical classification framework was built. V and J gene assignment, in a later analysis, came from comparing TCR nucleotide sequences with IMGT/GENE-DB human TR gene sequences. In a later analysis, CDR3 sequences and most-parsimonious VDJ recombination scenarios were assigned using the TCRdist pipeline. A later analysis defined each TCR beta chain by its CDR3 amino acid sequence plus V-gene family, and excluded reads lacking a unique V-gene family. As a way to deal with suspected cross-contamination and a sequencing artifact, a later analysis dropped 592 nucleotide sequences that were highly shared and had low generation probability. In a later analysis, a clonal expansion index for each public chain was calculated from normalized within-repertoire ranks of inferred template counts. In a later analysis, generation probabilities were computed with a VDJ recombination model fitted to out-of-frame rearrangements, and the resulting probabilities were checked against IGoR. Hypergeometric tests were used in a later analysis to score TCR-TCR, TCR-HLA and TCR-CMV co-occurrence, with a repertoire-size bias correction applied to the TCR pairs. To estimate false discovery rates, a later analysis permuted the HLA or CMV assignments 20 times. In a later analysis, co-occurring TCRs were grouped using DBSCAN, and TCRdist sequence similarity was added for clustering within HLA-allele-positive subsets. Repertoires with fewer than 30,000 or more than 120,000 public chains were left out of co-occurrence clustering, as were roughly five repertoires with anomalous nucleotide sharing. TCRdb retrieved this table from immuneACCESS and kept in-frame rearrangements only. Not all clones are present; in checked studies, unresolved V genes account for under half, and no reason is known for the remainder. The V and J calls and the clone size are those of that table, but D and trimming were determined from the DNA. The sample has 90,000 to 100,000 clones on record, approximately 9% of them singletons. Just over 5% of the sample lies in the top ten.

The sequenced material came from PBMCs. The receptor was isolated from a man aged 45-65 years in good health and CMV-seropositive.

The CDR3 amino acid sequence is: CASSLGQPSGSSYNEQFF. The nucleotide sequence is TGTGCCAGCAGCTTAGGCCAGCCTAGCGGTAGCTCCTACAATGAGCAGTTCTTC. The sequence joins TRBV7-9 to TRBJ2-1, with TRBD2 identical over 7 junction bases. Trimming takes 1 base off V and 0 bases off J; junction bases not matched to a gene: 9. CDR1 is given as SEHNR and CDR2 as FQNEAQ, both from the germline V gene (reference sequence). Inclusive of the bounding cysteine and phenylalanine, the CDR3 is 18 residues long. The CDR3 DNA has 54 bases and is translated from base 1.